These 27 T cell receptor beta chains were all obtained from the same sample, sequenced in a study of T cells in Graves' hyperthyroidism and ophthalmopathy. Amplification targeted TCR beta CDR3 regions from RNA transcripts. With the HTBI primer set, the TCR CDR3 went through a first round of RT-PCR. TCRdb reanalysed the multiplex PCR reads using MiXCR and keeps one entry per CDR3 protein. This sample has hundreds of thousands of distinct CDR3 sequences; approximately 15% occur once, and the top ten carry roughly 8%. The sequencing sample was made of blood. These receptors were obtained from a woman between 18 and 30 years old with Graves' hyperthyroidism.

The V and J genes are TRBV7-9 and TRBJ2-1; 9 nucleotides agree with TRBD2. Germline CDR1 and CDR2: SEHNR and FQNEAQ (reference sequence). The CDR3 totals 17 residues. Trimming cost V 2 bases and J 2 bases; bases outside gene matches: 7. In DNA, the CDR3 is TGTGCCAGCAGCTTACGGGGGCCTAGCGGGGCCTACAATGAGCAGTTCTTC. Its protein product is CASSLRGPSGAYNEQFF.

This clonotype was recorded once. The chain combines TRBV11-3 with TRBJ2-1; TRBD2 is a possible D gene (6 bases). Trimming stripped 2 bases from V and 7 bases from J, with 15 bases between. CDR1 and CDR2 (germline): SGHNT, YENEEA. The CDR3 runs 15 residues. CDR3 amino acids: CASSLIGGVENEQFF. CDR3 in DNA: TGTGCCAGCAGCTTAATCGGAGGGGTGGAAAATGAGCAGTTCTTC.

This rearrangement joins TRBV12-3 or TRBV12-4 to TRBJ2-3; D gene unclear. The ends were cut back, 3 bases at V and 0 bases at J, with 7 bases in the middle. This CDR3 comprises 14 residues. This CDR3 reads CASSFSSSTDTQYF. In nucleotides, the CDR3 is TGTGCCAGCAGTTTTTCCTCTAGCACAGATACGCAGTATTTT.

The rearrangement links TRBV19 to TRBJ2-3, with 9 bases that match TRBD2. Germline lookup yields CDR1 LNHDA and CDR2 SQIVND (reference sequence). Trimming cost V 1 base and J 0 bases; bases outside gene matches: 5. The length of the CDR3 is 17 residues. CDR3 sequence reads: CASSIGVSGRSTDTQYF. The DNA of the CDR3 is TGTGCCAGTAGTATAGGCGTTAGCGGGAGAAGCACAGATACGCAGTATTTT.

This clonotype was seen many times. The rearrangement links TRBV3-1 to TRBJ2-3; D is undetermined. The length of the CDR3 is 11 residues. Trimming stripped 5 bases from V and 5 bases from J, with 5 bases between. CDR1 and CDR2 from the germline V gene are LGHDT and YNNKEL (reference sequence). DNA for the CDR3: TGTGCCAGCAGCAGAAAAGATACGCAGTATTTT. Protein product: CASSRKDTQYF.

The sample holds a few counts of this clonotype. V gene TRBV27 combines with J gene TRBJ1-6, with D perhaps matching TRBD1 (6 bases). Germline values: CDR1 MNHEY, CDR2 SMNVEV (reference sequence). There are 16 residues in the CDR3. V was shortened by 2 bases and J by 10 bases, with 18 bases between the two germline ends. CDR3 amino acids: CASSLTGPKGGSPLHF. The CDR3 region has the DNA TGTGCCAGCAGTTTAACAGGCCCAAAAGGGGGATCACCCCTCCACTTT.

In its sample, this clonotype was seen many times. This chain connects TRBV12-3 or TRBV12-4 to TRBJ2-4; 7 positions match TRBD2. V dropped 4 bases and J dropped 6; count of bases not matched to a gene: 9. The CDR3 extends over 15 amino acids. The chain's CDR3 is CASSSPGRETNIQYF. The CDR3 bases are TGTGCCAGCAGTTCACCGGGGCGGGAGACAAACATTCAGTACTTC.

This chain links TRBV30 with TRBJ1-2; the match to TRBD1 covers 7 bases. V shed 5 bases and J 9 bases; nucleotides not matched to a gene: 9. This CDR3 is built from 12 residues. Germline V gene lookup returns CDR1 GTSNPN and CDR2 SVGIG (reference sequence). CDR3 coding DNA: TGTGCCTGGGCCCCAGGGGGGATACGCTACACCTTC. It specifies CAWAPGGIRYTF.

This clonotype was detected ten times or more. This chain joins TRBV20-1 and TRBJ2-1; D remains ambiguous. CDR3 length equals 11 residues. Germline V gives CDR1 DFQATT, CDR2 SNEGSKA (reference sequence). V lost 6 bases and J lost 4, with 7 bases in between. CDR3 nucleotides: TGCAGTGCGGCAACGTACAATGAGCAGTTCTTC. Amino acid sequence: CSAATYNEQFF.

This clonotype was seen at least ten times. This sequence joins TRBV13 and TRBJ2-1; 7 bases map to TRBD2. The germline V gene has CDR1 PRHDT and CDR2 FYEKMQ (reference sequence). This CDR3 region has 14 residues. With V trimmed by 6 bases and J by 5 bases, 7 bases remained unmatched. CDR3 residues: CASSSTSGNNEQFF. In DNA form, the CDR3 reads TGTGCCAGCAGTTCAACCAGCGGGAACAATGAGCAGTTCTTC.

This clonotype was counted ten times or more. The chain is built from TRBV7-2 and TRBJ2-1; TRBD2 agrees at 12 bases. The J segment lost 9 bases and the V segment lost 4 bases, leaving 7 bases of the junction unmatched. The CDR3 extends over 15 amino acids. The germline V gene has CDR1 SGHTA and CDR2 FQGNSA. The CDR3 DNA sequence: TGTGCCAGCAGCTGGAGACTAGCGGGGGAGGGTGAGCAGTTCTTC. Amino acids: CASSWRLAGEGEQFF.

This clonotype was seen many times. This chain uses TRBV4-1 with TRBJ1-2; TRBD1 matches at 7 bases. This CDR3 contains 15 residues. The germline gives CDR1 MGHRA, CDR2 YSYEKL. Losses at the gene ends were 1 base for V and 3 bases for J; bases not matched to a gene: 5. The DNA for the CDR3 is TGCGCCAGCAGCCAAGCGGCAGGGGGGGACTATGGCTACACCTTC. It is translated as CASSQAAGGDYGYTF.

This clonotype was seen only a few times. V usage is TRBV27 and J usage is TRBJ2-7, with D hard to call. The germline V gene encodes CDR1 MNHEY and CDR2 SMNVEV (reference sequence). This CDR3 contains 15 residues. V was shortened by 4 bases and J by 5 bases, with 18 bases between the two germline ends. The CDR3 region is CASSSPIGSRNEQYF. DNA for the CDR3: TGTGCCAGCAGTTCCCCGATCGGGTCTAGGAACGAGCAGTACTTC.

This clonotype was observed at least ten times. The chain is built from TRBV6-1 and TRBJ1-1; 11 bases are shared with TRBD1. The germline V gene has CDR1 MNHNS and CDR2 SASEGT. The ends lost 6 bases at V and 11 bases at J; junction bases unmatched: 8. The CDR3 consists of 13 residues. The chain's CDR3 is CASRSGQGAKAFF. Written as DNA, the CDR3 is TGTGCCAGCAGATCTGGACAGGGGGCGAAGGCTTTCTTT.

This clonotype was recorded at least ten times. This CDR3 is CASSQGGQDTQYF. The CDR3 DNA follows: TGTGCCAGCAGCCAGGGGGGCCAGGATACGCAGTATTTT. The rearrangement links TRBV3-1 to TRBJ2-3; D might be TRBD1 or TRBD2, each matching 6 bases. The CDR3 extends over 13 amino acids. CDR1 and CDR2 from the germline V gene are LGHDT and YNNKEL (reference sequence). V was cut by 3 bases and J by 6 bases, with 10 bases left in between.

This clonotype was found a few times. CDR3: CASSLLWLAGTGELFF. Written as DNA, the CDR3 is TGTGCCAGCAGCTTATTGTGGCTAGCGGGGACCGGGGAGCTGTTTTTT. This chain joins TRBV11-2 and TRBJ2-2; TRBD2 agrees at 9 bases. Trimming at V came to 2 bases and at J to 5 bases, leaving 6 bases not matched to a gene. CDR1 is SGHAT, CDR2 FQNNGV, per germline. There are 16 residues in the CDR3.

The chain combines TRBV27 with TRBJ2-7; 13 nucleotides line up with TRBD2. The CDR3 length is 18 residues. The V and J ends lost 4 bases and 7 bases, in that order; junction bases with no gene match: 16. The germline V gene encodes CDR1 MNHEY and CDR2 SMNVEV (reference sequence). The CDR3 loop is CASSSIRGLAGVVGEQYF. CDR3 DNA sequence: TGTGCCAGCAGTTCGATCCGTGGACTAGCGGGAGTGGTAGGGGAGCAGTACTTC.

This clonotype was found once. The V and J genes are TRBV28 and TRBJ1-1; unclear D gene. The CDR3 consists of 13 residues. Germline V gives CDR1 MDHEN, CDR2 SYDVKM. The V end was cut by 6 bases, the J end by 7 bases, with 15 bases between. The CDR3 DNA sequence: TGTGCCAGCAGCCTAGGGAGGGCGGATGAAGCTTTCTTT. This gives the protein CASSLGRADEAFF.

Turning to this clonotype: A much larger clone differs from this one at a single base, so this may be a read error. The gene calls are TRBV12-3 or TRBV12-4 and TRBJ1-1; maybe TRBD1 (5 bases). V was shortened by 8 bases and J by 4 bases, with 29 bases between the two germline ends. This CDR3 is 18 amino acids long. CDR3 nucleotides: TGTGCCAGCGGTTCTCAAACGTCAGGGACCGACCCCTTCACTGAAGCTTTCTTT. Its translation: CASGSQTSGTDPFTEAFF.

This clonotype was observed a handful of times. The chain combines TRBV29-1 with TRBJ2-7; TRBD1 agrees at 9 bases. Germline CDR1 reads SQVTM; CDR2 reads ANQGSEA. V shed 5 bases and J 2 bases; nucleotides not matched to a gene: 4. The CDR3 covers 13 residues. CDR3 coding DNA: TGCAGCGTTCTACAGGGGGCCCCCTACGAGCAGTACTTC. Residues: CSVLQGAPYEQYF.

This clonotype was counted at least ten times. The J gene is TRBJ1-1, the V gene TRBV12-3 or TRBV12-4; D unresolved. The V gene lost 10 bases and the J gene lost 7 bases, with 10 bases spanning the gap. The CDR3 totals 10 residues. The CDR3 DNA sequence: TGTGCCACTGGGCAGATTGAAGCTTTCTTT. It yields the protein CATGQIEAFF.

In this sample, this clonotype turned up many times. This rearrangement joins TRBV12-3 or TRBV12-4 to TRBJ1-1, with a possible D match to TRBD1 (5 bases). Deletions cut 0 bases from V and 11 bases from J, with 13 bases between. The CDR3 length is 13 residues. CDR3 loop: CASSLALTELAFF. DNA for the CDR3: TGTGCCAGCAGTTTAGCGCTGACAGAGTTGGCTTTCTTT.

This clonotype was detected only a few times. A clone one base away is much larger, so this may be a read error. The CDR3: CASTLQHYNEQFF. For the CDR3, the DNA is TGTGCCAGCACCCTCCAGCACTACAATGAGCAGTTCTTC. The gene calls are TRBV12-3 or TRBV12-4 and TRBJ2-1, with unresolved D. Trimming shortened V by 7 bases and J by 3 bases, and 10 bases separated the two germline ends. The CDR3 length is 13 residues.

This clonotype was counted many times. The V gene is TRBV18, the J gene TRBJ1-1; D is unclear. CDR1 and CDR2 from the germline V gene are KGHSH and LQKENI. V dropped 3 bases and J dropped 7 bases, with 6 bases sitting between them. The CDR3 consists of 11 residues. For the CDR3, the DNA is TGTGCCAGCTCACCCGACCTTGAAGCTTTCTTT. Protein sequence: CASSPDLEAFF.

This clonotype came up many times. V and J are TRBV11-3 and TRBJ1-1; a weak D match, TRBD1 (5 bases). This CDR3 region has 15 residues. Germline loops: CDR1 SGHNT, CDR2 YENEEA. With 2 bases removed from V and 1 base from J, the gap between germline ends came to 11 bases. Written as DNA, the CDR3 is TGTGCCAGCAGCTTAAGTCCCAGGGCGAACACTGAAGCTTTCTTT. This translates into CASSLSPRANTEAFF. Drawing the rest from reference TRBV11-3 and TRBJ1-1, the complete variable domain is EAGVVQSPRYKIIEKKQPVAFWCNPISGHNTLYWYLQNLGQGPELLIRYENEEAVDDSQLPKDRFSAERLKGVDSTLKIQPAELGDSAVYLCASSLSPRANTEAFFGQGTRLTVV.

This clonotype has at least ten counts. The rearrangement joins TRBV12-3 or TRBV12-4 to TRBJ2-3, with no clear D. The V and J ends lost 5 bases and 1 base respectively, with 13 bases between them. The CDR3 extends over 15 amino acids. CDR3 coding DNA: TGTGCCAGCAGTCCAGGCATTCTAGGCACAGATACGCAGTATTTT. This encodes CASSPGILGTDTQYF.

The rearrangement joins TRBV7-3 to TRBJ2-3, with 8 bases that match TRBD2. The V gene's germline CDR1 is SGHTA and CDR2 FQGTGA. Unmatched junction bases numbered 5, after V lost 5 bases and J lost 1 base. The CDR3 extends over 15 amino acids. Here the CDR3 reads CASSQSGSGTDTQYF. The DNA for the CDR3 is TGTGCCAGCAGCCAAAGCGGGAGTGGCACAGATACGCAGTATTTT.